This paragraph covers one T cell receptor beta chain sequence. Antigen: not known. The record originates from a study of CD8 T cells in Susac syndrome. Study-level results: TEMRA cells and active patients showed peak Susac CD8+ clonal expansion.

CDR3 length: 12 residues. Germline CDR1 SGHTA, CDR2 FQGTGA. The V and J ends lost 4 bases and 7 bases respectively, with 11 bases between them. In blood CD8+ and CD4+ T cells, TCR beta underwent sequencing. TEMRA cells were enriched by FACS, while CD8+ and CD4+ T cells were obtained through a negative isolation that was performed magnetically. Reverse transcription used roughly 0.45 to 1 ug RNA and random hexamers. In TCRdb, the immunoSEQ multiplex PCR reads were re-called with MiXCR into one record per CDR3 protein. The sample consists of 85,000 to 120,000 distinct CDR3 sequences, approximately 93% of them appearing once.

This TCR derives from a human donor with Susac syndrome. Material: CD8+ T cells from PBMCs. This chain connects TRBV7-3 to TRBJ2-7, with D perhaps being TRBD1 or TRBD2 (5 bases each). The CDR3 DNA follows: TGTGCCAGCAGCTCCCGCGAGGGGGAGCAGTACTTC. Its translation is CASSSREGEQYF.